What follows describes a single T cell receptor (beta chain). This sample was included in a study of blood T cell repertoires in COVID-19. About the research overall: Acute-phase and convalescent COVID-19 samples originated in the United States, Italy and Spain. T cells, B-cell-depleted T cells, or PBMCs provided the cDNA or gDNA that served as material.

In the original processing: Nucleated cell counts were estimated from reference gene primer amplification. Sequencing used immunoSEQ multiplex PCR; TCRdb keeps in-frame clones, though not all of them. V and J calls and clone size are those listed in that table; D and trimming were worked out from the DNA. The sample contains a few hundred thousand clones, approximately 91% of which appear only once. The CDR3 length is 14 residues. Germline lookup yields CDR1 SEHNR and CDR2 FQNEAQ (reference sequence). Trimming left V 2 bases short and J 5 bases short, with 12 bases between. The receptor's source is a woman in her fifties or sixties with acute or convalescent COVID-19. Sequencing used peripheral blood. The chain recombines TRBV7-9 with TRBJ1-1; a possible D gene is TRBD1 (5 bases). Here the CDR3 reads CASSLQGRTTEAFF. The CDR3 region has the DNA TGTGCCAGCAGCTTACAGGGTCGCACGACTGAAGCTTTCTTT.